A selection of T cell receptor beta chains follows, all from one sample in a study of cytomegalovirus exposure and HLA in healthy donors. The method was immunoSEQ multiplex PCR; TCRdb's version includes in-frame clones alone and lacks a portion of them. The table has about 74,000 clones, around 70% seen once; the top ten hold around 10%. The sample was PBMCs. The receptors here all came from a woman between 40 and 50 years old in good health and CMV-seropositive. Both conserved end residues are trimmed from each CDR3.

>TRBV19
ASKGHSGNTIY
>TRBV21-1
ASNPRGSSGSGEQF
>TRBV30
AWRPRLAGTSGSYEQY
>TRBV18
ASSPPGQPNYGYT
>TRBV6-5
ASRPGSGAYEQY
>TRBV5-4
ASSSSGTSVQETQY
>TRBV7-8
ASSHTSGRGHEQF
>TRBV5-4
ASSTGTSGRAYNEQF
>TRBV19
ASRTGAGQGWNEQF
>TRBV7-9
ASSLGGGKLF
>TRBV4-2
ASSQDRVGNQPQH
>TRBV6-1
ASSELAGFHEQY
>TRBV19
ASSTGPYSGNTIY
>TRBV7-8
ASRKTGAGSGELF
>TRBV13
ASSHLTGSNTEAF
>TRBV7-9
ASSPGQGWGYT
>TRBV28
ASTVPGTGGDNKF
>TRBV5-1
ASSLVVGADEAF
>TRBV29-1
SVGGKDTQY
>TRBV30
AWSVRGQGLAGAKNEQF
>TRBV7-2
ASSFSGVHGYT
>TRBV2
ASSEWTAFGEQY
>TRBV2
ASSAGGFQETQY
>TRBV7-2
ASSLGPGGGWEQY
>TRBV18
ASSPSLGQGYNEQF
>TRBV5-1
ASSTNGGGEETQY
>TRBV5-4
ASSLGGAGEKLF
>TRBV2
ASSARGISYNEQF
>TRBV6-4
ASSDGARPGYT
>TRBV5-6
ASSARGQNEKLF
>TRBV7-9
ASSLEADTQY
>TRBV28
ASTAGGNGYT
>TRBV5-1
ASSRLGRDYEQY
>TRBV5-1
ASSFYSGTTPGEQY
>TRBV27
ASSRDSYNEQF
>TRBV5-1
ASSAGGSTEAF
>TRBV6-1
ASSGTTGQPQH
>TRBV5-1
ASSPEGATNEKLF
>TRBV27
ASSFDRGVGGTEAF
>TRBV5-1
ASSPRQGYEQY
>TRBV5-6
ASSLEGLANIQY
>TRBV5-1
ASSLVPWARGGYGYT
>TRBV30
AWSSRLVGSYGYT
>TRBV27
ASSPWGTEETQY
>TRBV5-1
ASSPGTSDYNEQF
>TRBV19
ASSVTGRGTQY
>TRBV29-1
SVREGGELF
>TRBV5-1
ASSLQETQY
>TRBV7-6
ASSSRTIDEQY
>TRBV21-1
ASSKGGTEKNYGYT
>TRBV2
ASSEHRGNTEAF
>TRBV5-4
ASSLRGGEYEQY
>TRBV28
ASSLSRDRAYGYT
>TRBV28
ASSLPWPNTSGGASDTQY